The next 22 T cell receptor beta chains were all read from a single sample in a study of OX40 agonist ivuxolimab in advanced cancers. Only in-frame clones appear in the TCRdb table, and some are missing; sequencing was by immunoSEQ multiplex PCR. The profile shows 60,000 to 65,000 clones, roughly 85% of them singletons. This sample comprised CD4+ or CD8+ T cells sorted from blood, obtained in a trial of the OX40 agonist ivuxolimab. These receptors all stem from an adult with an advanced solid tumor such as melanoma, head and neck, liver or kidney cancer.

The CDR3 protein is CASSPDSGAYNEQFF. Here the CDR3 DNA reads TGTGCCAGCAGCCCCGACTCCGGGGCCTACAATGAGCAGTTCTTC. V is TRBV14 and J is TRBJ2-1; the D gene is possibly TRBD2 (5 bases). Trimming cost V 4 bases and J 2 bases, with 12 bases left between them. Germline-derived CDR1 and CDR2 are SGHDN and FVKESK. The CDR3 is 15 residues long. Variable domain in full (rest from reference TRBV14 and TRBJ2-1): EAGVTQFPSHSVIEKGQTVTLRCDPISGHDNLYWYRRVMGKEIKFLLHFVKESKQDESGMPNNRFLAERTGGTYSTLKVQPAELEDSGVYFCASSPDSGAYNEQFFGPGTRLTVL.

This sequence joins TRBV28 and TRBJ2-7; D perhaps matches TRBD1 (5 bases). V lost 3 bases, J lost 5 bases, and 11 bases lay in between. CDR1 is MDHEN and CDR2 is SYDVKM in the germline V gene. The CDR3 is made up of 13 amino acids. The CDR3 sequence is CASSLQGVDEQYF. The CDR3 bases are TGTGCCAGCAGTTTGCAAGGGGTGGACGAGCAGTACTTC.

The chain has TRBV19 and TRBJ1-2, with 8 bases fitting TRBD1. Trimming took 5 bases from V and 2 from J; bases not matched to a gene: 10. The germline V gene has CDR1 LNHDA and CDR2 SQIVND (reference sequence). CDR3 length: 16 residues. The CDR3 sequence is CASSSGPGGRNYGYTF. CDR3 DNA: TGTGCCAGTAGTTCGGGCCCAGGGGGCAGAAACTATGGCTACACCTTC. The entire variable domain, with the rest obtained from reference TRBV19 and TRBJ1-2, is as follows: DGGITQSPKYLFRKEGQNVTLSCEQNLNHDAMYWYRQDPGQGLRLIYYSQIVNDFQKGDIAEGYSVSREKKESFPLTVTSAQKNPTAFYLCASSSGPGGRNYGYTFGSGTRLTVV.

J is TRBJ1-1 and V is TRBV30; D gene uncertain. CDR3 length: 13 residues. V lost 5 bases to trimming and J lost 0 bases, with 10 bases between them. Looked up from germline, CDR1 is GTSNPN and CDR2 is SVGIG (reference sequence). The CDR3 DNA is TGTGCCTGGGCCGACAACCTGAACACTGAAGCTTTCTTT. Translating gives CAWADNLNTEAFF.

The rearrangement joins TRBV4-2 to TRBJ1-2; tentative D call: TRBD1 (6 bases). The CDR3 runs 15 residues. V gave up 0 bases and J gave up 7 bases, with 15 bases separating them. CDR1 is LGHNA, CDR2 YNFKEQ, per germline. CDR3 residues: CASSQDMWGRSGYTF. CDR3 DNA sequence: TGTGCCAGCAGCCAAGATATGTGGGGGCGGAGTGGCTACACCTTC.

This clone is a singleton in its sample. This sequence joins TRBV5-1 and TRBJ2-2; TRBD2 matches at 11 bases. Trimming took 4 bases from V and 7 from J; bases not matched to a gene: 6. CDR1 is SGHRS, CDR2 YFSETQ, per germline. The CDR3 spans 15 residues. CDR3 coding DNA: TGCGCCAGCAGCCTTAGCGGGAGGGAAGGCGGGGAGCTGTTTTTT. As protein: CASSLSGREGGELFF.

The genes are TRBV19 and TRBJ2-5, with a tentative D call TRBD2 (5 bases). The germline V and J ends were trimmed by 3 bases and 4 bases, with 15 bases remaining between them. The CDR3 has 15 amino acids. The germline V gene encodes CDR1 LNHDA and CDR2 SQIVND (reference sequence). CDR3 loop: CASSISMTMGETQYF. The CDR3 DNA is TGTGCCAGTAGTATCTCCATGACTATGGGAGAGACCCAGTACTTC.

The chain links TRBV5-8 to TRBJ2-7; D is unresolved. Germline V gene lookup returns CDR1 SGHTS and CDR2 YDEGEE. Trimming pared 7 bases from V and 4 bases from J, leaving 3 bases between. The length of the CDR3 is 9 residues. CDR3 nucleotide sequence: TGTGCCAGCGGGTACGAGCAGTACTTC. Protein: CASGYEQYF. Using reference TRBV5-8 and TRBJ2-7 for the parts outside the CDR3, the full variable domain is EAGVTQSPTHLIKTRGQQATLRCSPISGHTSVYWYQQALGLGLQFLLWYDEGEERNRGNFPPRFSGRQFPNYSSELNVNALELEDSALYLCASGYEQYFGPGTRLTVT.

This chain joins TRBV19 and TRBJ2-7; 9 nucleotides align to TRBD1. Germline-derived CDR1 and CDR2 are LNHDA and SQIVND (reference sequence). This CDR3 has 13 amino acids. The J segment lost 5 bases and the V segment lost 4 bases, leaving 3 bases of the junction unmatched. The CDR3 loop is CASSTGQGNEQYF. For the CDR3, the DNA is TGTGCCAGTAGTACCGGACAGGGGAACGAGCAGTACTTC.

This chain connects TRBV6-1 to TRBJ2-1; no clear D gene. The CDR3 runs 11 residues. V lost 1 base and J 9 bases, leaving 4 bases between the germline ends. CDR1 is MNHNS, CDR2 SASEGT, per germline. The CDR3 is CASSEGGEQFF. The CDR3 DNA reads TGTGCCAGCAGTGAAGGAGGTGAGCAGTTCTTC.

This clone was observed a single time. The chain links TRBV12-2 to TRBJ2-7; the D call TRBD1 from the table was never checked on the DNA. TRBV12-2 is described as a pseudogene. The CDR3 is made up of 16 amino acids. This CDR3 reads CASRFTGTGVSYEQYF. In DNA, the CDR3 is TGTGCAAGTCGCTTTACCGGGACAGGAGTATCCTACGAGCAGTACTTC.

The gene calls are TRBV5-4 and TRBJ2-3, with a possible D match to TRBD1 (6 bases). There are 14 residues in the CDR3. Per the germline V gene, CDR1 is SGHNT and CDR2 is YYREEE (reference sequence). Trimming pared 3 bases from V and 2 bases from J, leaving 10 bases between. CDR3 in amino acids: CASSYDRTTDTQYF. DNA of the CDR3: TGTGCCAGCAGCTATGACAGGACCACAGATACGCAGTATTTT.

The V and J genes are TRBV15 and TRBJ2-2, with D maybe TRBD1 (6 bases). There are 17 residues in the CDR3. Trimming cost V 3 bases and J 1 base, with 15 bases left between them. Germline-derived CDR1 and CDR2 are LNHNV and YYDKDF (reference sequence). The DNA for the CDR3 is TGTGCCACCAGCAGCCCACAGGGTTACCAGAACACCGGGGAGCTGTTTTTT. As protein: CATSSPQGYQNTGELFF. The full variable domain, its missing parts supplied by reference TRBV15 and TRBJ2-2, is DAMVIQNPRYQVTQFGKPVTLSCSQTLNHNVMYWYQQKSSQAPKLLFHYYDKDFNNEADTPDNFQSRRPNTSFCFLDIRSPGLGDTAMYLCATSSPQGYQNTGELFFGEGSRLTVL.

V and J are TRBV5-1 and TRBJ2-1, with D perhaps matching TRBD1 (6 bases). CDR1 is SGHRS and CDR2 is YFSETQ in the germline V gene. V lost 8 bases to trimming and J lost 4 bases, with 19 bases between them. CDR3 length equals 15 residues. The CDR3 nucleotides read TGCGCCAGTCAATTAAACAGGGCAAGATACAATGAGCAGTTCTTC. It codes for CASQLNRARYNEQFF.

This chain uses TRBV5-6 with TRBJ1-5, with D possibly matching TRBD1 (6 bases). The length of the CDR3 is 17 residues. The V gene's germline CDR1 is SGHDT and CDR2 YYEEEE. V was clipped by 5 bases and J by 3 bases, with 21 bases between them. The CDR3 region has the DNA TGTGCCAGCAGACGATTTAGCGGGGGACACCTCAATCAGCCCCAGCATTTT. Amino acid sequence: CASRRFSGGHLNQPQHF.

This clone has just one count. The rearrangement links TRBV28 to TRBJ2-1, with D possibly matching TRBD2 (6 bases). Germline V gene lookup returns CDR1 MDHEN and CDR2 SYDVKM. The CDR3 sequence is 16 residues long. Trimming cost V 3 bases and J 4 bases, with 16 bases left between them. CDR3 loop: CASSFLGGREYNEQFF. CDR3 coding DNA: TGTGCCAGCAGTTTTTTGGGGGGTAGGGAGTACAATGAGCAGTTCTTC.

This clone was seen a single time. The chain recombines TRBV5-4 with TRBJ2-1, with 12 nucleotides matching TRBD2. Germline V gene sequence: CDR1 SGHNT, CDR2 YYREEE (reference sequence). The CDR3 is 14 residues long. Trimming took 1 base from V and 10 from J; bases not matched to a gene: 3. The CDR3 sequence is CASSLSLAGGEQFF. The CDR3 nucleotides read TGTGCCAGCAGCTTGTCGCTAGCGGGGGGGGAGCAGTTCTTC.

The V and J genes are TRBV5-1 and TRBJ1-5; a possible D gene is TRBD1 (5 bases). This CDR3 spans 13 amino acids. The germline V and J ends were trimmed by 0 bases and 8 bases, with 9 bases remaining between them. From germline, CDR1 is SGHRS and CDR2 YFSETQ. The CDR3 region has the DNA TGCGCCAGCAGCTTGGGGGGACCGGAGCCCCAGCATTTT. It translates to CASSLGGPEPQHF.

The chain joins TRBV27 to TRBJ1-1; no reliable D call. In germline, CDR1 is MNHEY, CDR2 SMNVEV (reference sequence). V gave up 6 bases and J gave up 1 base, with 6 bases separating them. This CDR3 contains 12 residues. This chain's CDR3 is CASRQPNTEAFF. The DNA for the CDR3 is TGTGCCAGCAGACAGCCGAACACTGAAGCTTTCTTT.

This chain joins TRBV4-1 and TRBJ2-6; 8 nucleotides align to TRBD2. There are 18 residues in the CDR3. Trimming removed 4 bases from V and 2 bases from J; junction bases left unmatched: 10. Germline V gene lookup returns CDR1 MGHRA and CDR2 YSYEKL. The chain's CDR3 is CASSPSGGPPTGANVLTF. The CDR3 DNA reads as TGCGCCAGCAGCCCCTCGGGGGGGCCCCCCACTGGGGCCAACGTCCTGACTTTC.

The CDR3 coding sequence is TGTGCCAGCAGCTCGCACATAGGGCTGGAAGCTTTCTTT. It yields the protein CASSSHIGLEAFF. The chain uses TRBV9 and TRBJ1-1; D gene uncertain. This CDR3 has 13 amino acids. The V gene lost 4 bases and the J gene lost 8 bases, with 15 bases spanning the gap. Germline V gene sequence: CDR1 SGDLS, CDR2 YYNGEE.

This clone has ten or more counts. Within the sample, other DNA sequences also encode this same CDR3. V is TRBV7-2 and J is TRBJ2-2; tentatively, D is TRBD2 (5 bases). CDR3 length: 15 amino acids. CDR1 is SGHTA, CDR2 FQGNSA, per germline. Trimming removed 1 base from V and 0 bases from J, with 6 bases in between. The DNA of the CDR3 is TGTGCCAGCAGCTTAGGGGGAGCGAACACCGGGGAGCTGTTTTTT. Encoded protein: CASSLGGANTGELFF.